Described below is a single T cell receptor (beta chain) sequence and its context. This clonotype was counted only a few times. The target of this receptor is not known. Qualities for individual bases were not recorded, and no much larger clone is one base off. Library prep was done by 5' RACE. The data were produced on an Illumina HiSeq 2500. A second PCR of roughly 6 to 12 cycles was run with a J-beta primer mix and a sample-barcoded 5' primer. Each TCR beta cDNA molecule received a unique molecular identifier from a template-switch 5' adaptor carrying 12 random nucleotides. Each sample yielded at least 2.5 million CDR3-containing paired-end reads. First-strand cDNA synthesis was performed from all RNA using the Mint cDNA synthesis kit, with priming by a TRBC-specific oligonucleotide. After uracil-DNA glycosylase treatment, a first 18-cycle PCR used universal primers M1SS and BC2_uni_R on all cDNA. In the authors' own workflow: Normalization of each sample was performed by random selection of 1 million high-quality reads, each carrying a distinct molecular identifier. Reads sharing molecular identifiers were discarded rather than binned into consensus sequences. MiTCR, run with a Q25 quality threshold and the strictest error-elimination algorithm, handled CDR3 identification, clonotype clustering and error correction. Lower-bound total TCR beta diversity was estimated with a nonparametric unseen species model using Euler transformation. The public reads were reprocessed in TCRdb via fastp at Q25 and MiXCR, keeping in-frame beta chains. CDR3 protein duplicates are merged, each entry listing the most common genes and DNA. TCRdb's processing, not the study's, gives the V and J calls here. For this sample the table gives 700,000 or so distinct CDR3 sequences, of which over 20% were detected only once. The ten largest clones capture around a fifth of the sample.

The sample comes from a study of blood T cells in healthy people across ages (dated by TCRdb to between 2015 and 2017). Describing the broader study: In model experiments, template switching captured roughly one uniquely barcoded TCR beta cDNA molecule for every two T cells. The study measured age-related changes in TCR beta repertoire diversity using deep sequencing normalized with unique cDNA molecular identifiers. The donors were split into four age groups: young (average approximately 16 years), middle-aged (39), aged (62) and long-lived (approximately 89). To avoid experimental bias, donors of different ages were spread randomly across the sequencing lanes. Two additional independent replicas of 1 million unique cDNA reads from the same blood draw were analyzed for two donors (one aged 18 to 30 and one aged 80 or older).

From cysteine to phenylalanine, the CDR3 is 14 amino acids long. Only the CDR3 DNA is retained, 42 bases long and in frame from the first base. CDR1 ENHRY and CDR2 SYGVKD are derived from the germline V gene. For this chain, trimming is 10 bases at the V end and 2 bases at the J end, and the number of junction bases without a gene match is 7. On the study overall, not on this receptor specifically: Observed TCR beta diversity per million T cells fell roughly linearly with age, and a significant reduction was already apparent by age roughly 40. The percentage of naive T cells measured by flow cytometry correlated strongly with observed TCR beta diversity. Because donor CMV infection status was unknown, age-related changes in expanded clonotypes were potentially confounded. Compared with the aged group, the long-lived group had more naive CD4+ T cells, fewer expanded clones and increased TCR diversity, suggesting age selection. Bulk unsorted PBMC profiling prevented conclusive comparison of naive and antigen-experienced compartments. Estimates of total diversity from one million sequenced T cells were regarded as lower bounds and underestimates.

Donors were a few dozen systemically healthy Caucasian individuals from Russia aged roughly 6 to 90 years. Each donor gave ten milliliters of peripheral blood, collected into EDTA-treated Vacutainer tubes. Ficoll-Paque density-gradient centrifugation was used to isolate PBMCs, with at least 7 million obtained per sample. Total RNA was extracted from PBMCs with Trizol reagent, with at least 6 micrograms obtained per sample. The percentages of naive CD45RAhigh/CD27high T cells were determined by flow cytometry on a PBMC aliquot from every donor. The sequenced sample consisted of blood. This chain joins TRBV10-3 to TRBJ1-5; 8 central bases correspond to TRBD1. The sequence was collected from an older man in good health. In nucleotides, the sequence is TGTGCCACCAGACTGACAGGGGGCAATCAGCCCCAGCATTTT. The translation is CATRLTGGNQPQHF.